This TCR beta chain was profiled in a study of blood T cell repertoires in COVID-19. Study in general: Spain, Italy and the United States supplied samples that represented acute and convalescent COVID-19. The analysed material was cDNA or gDNA that came from T cells, B-cell-depleted T cells, or PBMCs.

The length of the CDR3 is 14 residues. Trimming took 0 bases from V and 7 from J, leaving 12 bases between them. Germline assignment: CDR1 LGHNA and CDR2 YSLEER. Under the authors' procedure: Quantification of nucleated cells was approximated via reference gene primer amplification. The data were produced by immunoSEQ multiplex PCR, yet TCRdb's version contains in-frame clones alone and is incomplete. V and J calls and clone size come straight from that table; D and trimming were deduced from the DNA. The table records about 34,000 clones, around 75% of them present only once. This chain connects TRBV4-3 to TRBJ1-2; a possible D gene is TRBD1 (5 bases). The TCR was taken from a man aged 80 or over with active or convalescent COVID-19. The sequenced sample consisted of peripheral blood. CDR3 loop: CASSQDLGRGGYTF. CDR3 bases: TGCGCCAGCAGCCAAGATCTGGGAAGGGGTGGCTACACCTTC.